Listed here are 24 T cell receptor beta chains from one sample, sequenced in a study of cytomegalovirus exposure and HLA in healthy donors. TCRdb's copy holds only in-frame clones and misses some; the assay was immunoSEQ multiplex PCR. The sample has nearly 80,000 clones; 93% are singletons. Sample: PBMCs. The receptors shown here come from a woman aged 25-40 years in good health and CMV-seronegative.

The rearrangement links TRBV5-1 to TRBJ1-1; D not certain. The CDR3 extends over 15 amino acids. The germline V and J ends were trimmed by 0 bases and 1 base, with 10 bases remaining between them. Germline CDR1 and CDR2: SGHRS and YFSETQ. The CDR3 nucleotides read TGCGCCAGCAGCTTGGACCGAGCCGGGAACACTGAAGCTTTCTTT. Translation: CASSLDRAGNTEAFF.

This clone was detected only once. In nucleotides, the CDR3 is TGCGCCAGCAGCTTTGGACAGGGTAGATGGGATGAGCAGTTCTTC. Protein: CASSFGQGRWDEQFF. V gene TRBV5-1 combines with J gene TRBJ2-1, with 8 positions matching TRBD1. V dropped 2 bases and J dropped 8; count of bases not matched to a gene: 9. Germline loops: CDR1 SGHRS, CDR2 YFSETQ. CDR3 length: 15 amino acids.

The rearrangement joins TRBV27 to TRBJ1-5, with D tentatively TRBD1 (6 bases). The CDR3 runs 14 residues. V shed 5 bases and J shed 2 bases, with 10 bases lying between them. The germline V gene has CDR1 MNHEY and CDR2 SMNVEV (reference sequence). CDR3 sequence reads: CASSPGQRNQPQHF. The CDR3 DNA follows: TGTGCCAGCAGTCCAGGACAGCGCAATCAGCCCCAGCATTTT.

The V and J genes are TRBV5-1 and TRBJ2-7, with 8 bases that match TRBD1. This CDR3 contains 15 residues. V lost 2 bases, J lost 3 bases, and 7 bases stayed unmatched. CDR1 is SGHRS and CDR2 is YFSETQ in the germline V gene. CDR3 protein: CASSLQAGGIYEQYF. As DNA, the CDR3 is TGCGCCAGCAGCTTACAGGCAGGGGGCATCTACGAGCAGTACTTC.

The rearrangement uses TRBV9 and TRBJ1-1; 10 bases are shared with TRBD1. This CDR3 has 12 amino acids. With V trimmed by 3 bases and J by 10 bases, 3 bases remained unmatched. Germline V lookup: CDR1 SGDLS, CDR2 YYNGEE. CDR3 DNA sequence: TGTGCCAGCAGCGCGGGGGACAGGGGAGCTTTCTTT. Protein product: CASSAGDRGAFF.

The chain couples TRBV5-1 to TRBJ2-5; D might be TRBD1 (6 bases). The CDR3 loop spans 16 amino acids. V was cut by 1 base and J by 1 base, with 14 bases left in between. Looked up from germline, CDR1 is SGHRS and CDR2 is YFSETQ. CDR3 sequence: CASSLNEQGAQETQYF. The CDR3 region has the DNA TGCGCCAGCAGCTTGAACGAACAGGGAGCCCAAGAGACCCAGTACTTC.

This chain joins TRBV9 and TRBJ2-1, with 9 nucleotides matching TRBD1. Germline trimming cut 4 bases from V and 9 bases from J; bases unmatched to any gene: 11. The CDR3 runs 15 residues. CDR1 SGDLS and CDR2 YYNGEE come from the germline V gene. CDR3 region: CASSPRQGDSGEQFF. As DNA, the CDR3 is TGTGCCAGCAGCCCCCGACAGGGGGATTCGGGTGAGCAGTTCTTC.

The chain couples TRBV7-2 to TRBJ1-1; 7 nucleotides match TRBD1. The germline V gene has CDR1 SGHTA and CDR2 FQGNSA. The junction had 4 bases not matched to a gene; V was cut back by 6 bases and J by 6 bases. There are 12 residues in the CDR3. In DNA form, the CDR3 reads TGTGCCAGCAGTGACAGGGTGGCTGAAGCTTTCTTT. It specifies CASSDRVAEAFF.

The J gene is TRBJ1-6, the V gene TRBV28, with a weak D call TRBD1 (6 bases). Trimming pared 8 bases from V and 5 bases from J, leaving 16 bases between. The CDR3 spans 15 residues. Germline CDR1 MDHEN, CDR2 SYDVKM. The CDR3 DNA reads TGTGCCAGCTCTAACCAGGGGCGGAATAATTCACCCCTCCACTTT. It specifies CASSNQGRNNSPLHF.

V and J are TRBV5-1 and TRBJ1-2, with 8 bases identical to TRBD1. The CDR3 totals 13 residues. Germline V gives CDR1 SGHRS, CDR2 YFSETQ. The junction had 8 bases not matched to a gene; V was cut back by 4 bases and J by 9 bases. The DNA for the CDR3 is TGCGCCAGCAGCCCCGGGACAGGAGTAAGCTACACCTTC. Translating gives CASSPGTGVSYTF.

This chain links TRBV9 with TRBJ2-1; 9 bases line up with TRBD2. There are 17 residues in the CDR3. CDR1 and CDR2 from the germline V gene are SGDLS and YYNGEE. V gave up 0 bases and J gave up 9 bases; unmatched junction bases: 13. The CDR3 loop is CASSVGVAGDRRGEQFF. CDR3 bases: TGTGCCAGCAGCGTAGGAGTAGCGGGAGATAGACGCGGTGAGCAGTTCTTC.

The chain recombines TRBV19 with TRBJ2-7, with TRBD2 identical over 10 bases. The CDR3 sequence is 15 residues long. The J segment lost 1 base and the V segment lost 5 bases, leaving 5 bases of the junction unmatched. In germline, CDR1 is LNHDA, CDR2 SQIVND (reference sequence). CDR3 protein: CASSGTSVASYEQYF. CDR3 nucleotides: TGTGCCAGTAGTGGGACTAGCGTCGCTTCCTACGAGCAGTACTTC.

The chain recombines TRBV19 with TRBJ2-4; TRBD2 aligns across 9 bases. The CDR3 spans 16 residues. Germline V lookup: CDR1 LNHDA, CDR2 SQIVND (reference sequence). V lost 5 bases and J lost 0; bases outside the gene matches: 5. The DNA for the CDR3 is TGTGCCAGTAGTCTGCGGGGGGGAGTAGCCAAAAACATTCAGTACTTC. This encodes CASSLRGGVAKNIQYF.

The CDR3 spells CASKSGTVVYGYTF. The CDR3 DNA reads as TGCGCCAGCAAGTCAGGGACAGTGGTCTATGGCTACACCTTC. The rearrangement joins TRBV5-1 to TRBJ1-2, with 7 bases lining up with TRBD1. Germline V lookup: CDR1 SGHRS, CDR2 YFSETQ. The V gene end was trimmed by 6 bases and the J gene end by 4 bases; junction bases not matched to a gene: 9. There are 14 residues in the CDR3.

The chain is built from TRBV7-9 and TRBJ2-1, with D possibly matching TRBD1 (6 bases). Per germline, CDR1 SEHNR and CDR2 FQNEAQ (reference sequence). This CDR3 region has 13 residues. The germline V and J ends were trimmed by 7 bases and 3 bases, with 10 bases remaining between them. CDR3 sequence: CASNLQGYNEQFF. CDR3 nucleotide sequence: TGTGCCAGCAACCTACAGGGCTACAATGAGCAGTTCTTC.

Only one count was recorded for this clone. In DNA, the CDR3 is TGTGCCAGCAGCAAAGACGAGGAAGAGGGAACTAGCGGGAGCAGGGCCAAAAACATTCAGTACTTC. This codes for CASSKDEEEGTSGSRAKNIQYF. The chain uses TRBV21-1 and TRBJ2-4; the table's D gene call, TRBD2, was not cross checked with the DNA. TRBV21-1 is labeled a pseudogene. The CDR3 consists of 22 residues.

The chain couples TRBV7-3 to TRBJ2-3, with D possibly TRBD2 on 5 matching bases. CDR1 is SGHTA, CDR2 FQGTGA, per germline. The CDR3 length is 15 residues. Trimming left V 4 bases short and J 5 bases short, with 16 bases between. The DNA for the CDR3 is TGTGCCAGCAGCTCGAGCCTCGGGGAGATAGATACGCAGTATTTT. The encoded protein is CASSSSLGEIDTQYF.

This chain uses TRBV30 with TRBJ1-1; no definite D call. CDR1 and CDR2 from the germline V gene are GTSNPN and SVGIG (reference sequence). Trimming took 4 bases from V and 2 from J, leaving 8 bases between them. The CDR3 runs 12 residues. CDR3: CAWTAGNTEAFF. Here the CDR3 DNA reads TGTGCCTGGACGGCAGGTAACACTGAAGCTTTCTTT.

This sequence joins TRBV12-5 and TRBJ2-1; 8 nucleotides align to TRBD2. CDR1 is LGHNT, CDR2 FRNRAP, per germline. The CDR3 has 16 residues. Trimming took 4 bases from V and 6 from J; bases not matched to a gene: 11. CDR3 in amino acids: CASGYASGHRGNEQFF. CDR3 bases: TGTGCTAGTGGTTATGCTAGCGGGCACCGGGGCAATGAGCAGTTCTTC.

This clone has a handful of counts. The chain uses TRBV28 and TRBJ1-2; maybe TRBD1 (5 bases). The germline gives CDR1 MDHEN, CDR2 SYDVKM. Trimming took 5 bases from V and 5 from J, leaving 18 bases between them. The CDR3 length is 15 residues. CDR3 in DNA: TGTGCCAGCAGTCCACGCCTGACAGAAGTATATGGCTACACCTTC. Residues: CASSPRLTEVYGYTF.

The CDR3 is CASSYRGRANTEAFF. The CDR3 bases are TGTGCCAGCAGTTATCGGGGTAGGGCTAACACTGAAGCTTTCTTT. J is TRBJ1-1 and V is TRBV6-6; no firm D call. The germline gives CDR1 MNHNY, CDR2 SVGAGI (reference sequence). V dropped 3 bases and J dropped 2 bases, with 13 bases sitting between them. This CDR3 has 15 residues.

The rearrangement links TRBV19 to TRBJ2-3, with 11 nucleotides matching TRBD1. Germline trimming cut 8 bases from V and 9 bases from J; bases unmatched to any gene: 7. This CDR3 is built from 13 residues. Germline CDR1 LNHDA, CDR2 SQIVND (reference sequence). CDR3 sequence reads: CASRGQGAGTQYF. The CDR3, as DNA: TGTGCCAGTCGCGGACAGGGGGCAGGAACGCAGTATTTT.

The genes are TRBV6-1 and TRBJ2-7; D gene unclear. From germline, CDR1 is MNHNS and CDR2 SASEGT. V was cut by 4 bases and J by 0 bases, with 13 bases left in between. The CDR3 length is 15 residues. The CDR3, as DNA: TGTGCCAGCAGTGTCACCGATTATAGCTCCTACGAGCAGTACTTC. This sequence encodes CASSVTDYSSYEQYF.

This clone was seen once. The gene calls are TRBV5-1 and TRBJ1-3; TRBD1 might be the D (5 bases). Germline V gene sequence: CDR1 SGHRS, CDR2 YFSETQ. There are 17 residues in the CDR3. With 5 bases removed from V and 4 bases from J, the gap between germline ends came to 22 bases. The CDR3 region has the DNA TGCGCCAGCAGTCCCCCAGAGGCCGCAGGGATGGGAAACACCATATATTTT. Amino acid sequence: CASSPPEAAGMGNTIYF.